This T cell receptor beta chain comes out of a study of blood T cell repertoires in COVID-19. Method: immunoSEQ multiplex PCR; TCRdb's copy keeps in-frame clones and lacks some. The table lists roughly 75,000 clones, approximately 86% of them singletons. CDR1 is SEHNR and CDR2 is FQNEAQ in the germline V gene (reference sequence). Trimming took off 5 bases at V and 2 bases at J, with 10 bases between the two ends. The CDR3 covers 14 residues. The V gene is TRBV7-9, the J gene TRBJ1-5, with D possibly being TRBD1 (6 bases). The sequence was collected from an elderly man with COVID-19, enrolled during active disease. The source material was peripheral blood. The CDR3 reads CASSQQGGNQPQHF. In nucleotides, the CDR3 is TGTGCCAGCAGCCAACAGGGTGGCAATCAGCCCCAGCATTTT.